Below, 28 T cell receptor beta chains from the same sample are listed, as sequenced in a study of blood T cell repertoires in COVID-19. The assay was immunoSEQ multiplex PCR, and TCRdb's table has in-frame clones only and misses some. The repertoire consists of 350,000 or so clones, with around 90% occurring once and the leading ten covering about 7%. Sequences were obtained from peripheral blood. The receptor source for this set is a man younger than 35 with active or convalescent COVID-19.

V and J are TRBV10-3 and TRBJ1-5, with D possibly matching TRBD1 (5 bases). Germline V gene sequence: CDR1 ENHRY, CDR2 SYGVKD. The CDR3 has 16 residues. V gave up 2 bases and J gave up 0 bases, with 11 bases separating them. CDR3 coding DNA: TGTGCCATCAGTGAGCCTACAGGCTATAGCAATCAGCCCCAGCATTTT. Residues: CAISEPTGYSNQPQHF.

The chain recombines TRBV19 with TRBJ1-1, with a tentative D call TRBD1 (6 bases). Trimming pared 5 bases from V and 8 bases from J, leaving 21 bases between. The CDR3 extends over 15 amino acids. In germline, CDR1 is LNHDA, CDR2 SQIVND (reference sequence). CDR3 nucleotide sequence: TGTGCCAGTAGTCCTCATTGGGGAGGGGGGTTGGAAGCTTTCTTT. It is translated as CASSPHWGGGLEAFF. Together with reference TRBV19 and TRBJ1-1, the CDR3 gives the full variable domain: DGGITQSPKYLFRKEGQNVTLSCEQNLNHDAMYWYRQDPGQGLRLIYYSQIVNDFQKGDIAEGYSVSREKKESFPLTVTSAQKNPTAFYLCASSPHWGGGLEAFFGQGTRLTVV.

The J gene is TRBJ2-7, the V gene TRBV7-9; 7 nucleotides line up with TRBD2. V shed 1 base and J 2 bases; nucleotides not matched to a gene: 2. Looked up from germline, CDR1 is SEHNR and CDR2 is FQNEAQ (reference sequence). The CDR3 spans 14 residues. CDR3 nucleotides: TGTGCCAGCAGCTTAGGGGGACTACCCTACGAGCAGTACTTC. Translating it yields CASSLGGLPYEQYF.

This chain uses TRBV2 with TRBJ2-1; 7 bases map to TRBD2. After removal of 7 bases from V and 7 bases from J, the junction contained 10 bases not matched to a gene. Germline V gene data show CDR1 as SNHLY and CDR2 as FYNNEI. This CDR3 has 14 amino acids. CDR3 nucleotide sequence: TGTGCCAGCAATTGGGCGGGGGTTTTGAATGAGCAGTTCTTC. Protein sequence: CASNWAGVLNEQFF.

The V gene is TRBV4-3, the J gene TRBJ1-5; TRBD1 is a possible D gene (6 bases). V lost 3 bases to trimming and J lost 5 bases, with 14 bases between them. The CDR3 spans 15 residues. In germline, CDR1 is LGHNA, CDR2 YSLEER. CDR3 nucleotide sequence: TGCGCCAGCAGCCATTACCGGACAGATGATCAGCCCCAGCATTTT. Its translation: CASSHYRTDDQPQHF.

The V gene is TRBV5-6, the J gene TRBJ2-3; 10 nucleotides agree with TRBD1. Germline V gene lookup returns CDR1 SGHDT and CDR2 YYEEEE. The CDR3 is made up of 16 amino acids. The ends lost 4 bases at V and 5 bases at J; junction bases unmatched: 10. CDR3 sequence: CASSAIRDRGIDTQYF. Here the CDR3 DNA reads TGTGCCAGCAGCGCAATAAGGGACAGGGGTATAGATACGCAGTATTTT. Variable domain in full (rest from reference TRBV5-6 and TRBJ2-3): DAGVTQSPTHLIKTRGQQVTLRCSPKSGHDTVSWYQQALGQGPQFIFQYYEEEERQRGNFPDRFSGHQFPNYSSELNVNALLLGDSALYLCASSAIRDRGIDTQYFGPGTRLTVL.

This sequence joins TRBV20-1 and TRBJ1-2, with 8 bases identical to TRBD1. Germline values: CDR1 DFQATT, CDR2 SNEGSKA (reference sequence). V lost 3 bases to trimming and J lost 5 bases; unmatched junction nucleotides: 8. The CDR3 loop spans 14 amino acids. The CDR3 is CSASAQGASYGYTF. The CDR3 DNA sequence: TGCAGTGCTAGTGCCCAGGGGGCCAGTTATGGCTACACCTTC.

The chain links TRBV12-3 or TRBV12-4 to TRBJ2-3; D gene unclear. V was pared by 3 bases and J by 6 bases, with 7 bases between. The CDR3 totals 12 residues. The CDR3 DNA reads TGTGCCAGCAGTTTTCAATTGGATACGCAGTATTTT. This encodes CASSFQLDTQYF.

V and J are TRBV12-3 or TRBV12-4 and TRBJ1-1; D remains ambiguous. Trimming removed 5 bases at V and 4 bases at J, with 11 bases between. There are 13 residues in the CDR3. In nucleotides, the CDR3 is TGTGCCAGCAGTCCACGACACCTCACTGAAGCTTTCTTT. Its translation: CASSPRHLTEAFF.

The V call is TRBV29-1, the J call TRBJ2-1; D remains unclear. Germline values: CDR1 SQVTM, CDR2 ANQGSEA. Trimming took 4 bases from V and 0 from J, leaving 7 bases between them. This CDR3 comprises 13 residues. CDR3 coding DNA: TGCAGCGTTGGGTTTAGCTCCTACAATGAGCAGTTCTTC. It encodes CSVGFSSYNEQFF.

This rearrangement joins TRBV6-5 to TRBJ1-3; D perhaps matches TRBD1 (5 bases). Trimming took 6 bases from V and 2 from J, leaving 14 bases between them. Germline values: CDR1 MNHEY, CDR2 SVGAGI. The CDR3 has 15 residues. Written as DNA, the CDR3 is TGTGCCAGCAGAGTACAGGTCCACACTGGAAACACCATATATTTT. It translates to CASRVQVHTGNTIYF.

The rearrangement uses TRBV4-3 and TRBJ2-7; 9 positions agree with TRBD2. CDR1 LGHNA and CDR2 YSLEER come from the germline V gene. V lost 0 bases, J lost 2 bases, and 2 bases stayed unmatched. This CDR3 has 15 amino acids. The DNA for the CDR3 is TGCGCCAGCAGCCAAGATAGCGGGAGTACCTACGAGCAGTACTTC. This encodes CASSQDSGSTYEQYF.

In this sample, this clone turned up once. This chain links TRBV3-1 (or the pseudogene TRBV3-2) with TRBJ2-6, with D hard to call. Trimming took off 0 bases at V and 0 bases at J, with 12 bases between the two ends. The V gene's germline CDR1 is LGHDT and CDR2 YNNKEL (reference sequence). This CDR3 contains 18 residues. CDR3 amino acids: CASSQDKTAGSGANVLTF. Here the CDR3 DNA reads TGTGCCAGCAGCCAAGACAAAACTGCAGGCTCTGGGGCCAACGTCCTGACTTTC.

This chain joins TRBV4-1 and TRBJ1-6; tentatively, D is TRBD1 (6 bases). Trimming removed 1 base from V and 7 bases from J, with 14 bases in between. The CDR3 is made up of 16 amino acids. Germline assignment: CDR1 MGHRA and CDR2 YSYEKL. The CDR3 region is CASSQVLGQLNSPLHF. CDR3 in DNA: TGCGCCAGCAGCCAAGTCTTAGGACAGCTAAATTCACCCCTCCACTTT.

This chain links TRBV7-8 with TRBJ2-7; tentatively, D is TRBD2 (5 bases). The germline V gene has CDR1 SGHVS and CDR2 FQNEAQ. Trimming cost V 6 bases and J 5 bases, with 23 bases left between them. CDR3 length: 16 residues. The CDR3 reads CASSRTPRTHYHEQYF. The CDR3 nucleotides read TGTGCCAGCAGTCGTACCCCCCGGACTCACTATCACGAGCAGTACTTC. Supplemented by reference TRBV7-8 and TRBJ2-7, the full variable domain reads GAGVSQSPRYKVAKRGQDVALRCDPISGHVSLFWYQQALGQGPEFLTYFQNEAQLDKSGLPSDRFFAERPEGSVSTLKIQRTQQEDSAVYLCASSRTPRTHYHEQYFGPGTRLTVT.

V and J are TRBV11-1 and TRBJ2-7, with TRBD2 matching 7 bases. This CDR3 has 12 residues. The J segment lost 6 bases and the V segment lost 3 bases, leaving 2 bases of the junction unmatched. The germline gives CDR1 SGHAT, CDR2 FQDESV (reference sequence). This CDR3 reads CASSFWGGEQYF. CDR3 DNA sequence: TGTGCCAGCAGCTTTTGGGGGGGCGAGCAGTACTTC.

The V gene is TRBV14, the J gene TRBJ1-3, with D hard to call. CDR1 and CDR2 from the germline V gene are SGHDN and FVKESK. The CDR3 extends over 16 amino acids. The V gene lost 0 bases and the J gene lost 0 bases, with 9 bases spanning the gap. CDR3 protein: CASSQDLQFSGNTIYF. The CDR3 nucleotides are TGTGCCAGCAGCCAAGATCTACAGTTCTCTGGAAACACCATATATTTT.

The chain is built from TRBV7-8 and TRBJ1-1, with a tentative D call TRBD1 (6 bases). Looked up from germline, CDR1 is SGHVS and CDR2 is FQNEAQ. The CDR3 loop spans 14 amino acids. The germline V and J ends were trimmed by 3 bases and 3 bases, with 11 bases remaining between them. The CDR3 bases are TGTGCCAGCAGCTTCTCAGGGGCCGACACTGAAGCTTTCTTT. Amino acids: CASSFSGADTEAFF.

This clone was counted only a few times. V and J are TRBV18 and TRBJ2-2, with TRBD1 identical over 8 bases. CDR1 is KGHSH, CDR2 LQKENI, per germline. Losses at the gene ends were 7 bases for V and 3 bases for J; bases not matched to a gene: 13. The CDR3 extends over 17 amino acids. Written as DNA, the CDR3 is TGTGCCAGCTGCCCTCCAGGGGGCCATGATTACACCGGGGAGCTGTTTTTT. Its protein product is CASCPPGGHDYTGELFF.

The chain links TRBV13 to TRBJ1-2; D is undetermined. The germline gives CDR1 PRHDT, CDR2 FYEKMQ (reference sequence). The CDR3 is 13 residues long. V gave up 6 bases and J gave up 1 base, with 9 bases separating them. This chain's CDR3 is CASSTNLNYGYTF. CDR3 DNA sequence: TGTGCCAGCAGTACAAACCTTAACTATGGCTACACCTTC.

The V gene is TRBV4-3, the J gene TRBJ2-1, with D unresolved. Per the germline V gene, CDR1 is LGHNA and CDR2 is YSLEER. The CDR3 has 13 amino acids. With 1 base removed from V and 9 bases from J, the gap between germline ends came to 10 bases. In nucleotides, the CDR3 is TGCGCCAGCAGCCAAGTGGGCTTTAGTGAGCAGTTCTTC. The encoded protein is CASSQVGFSEQFF.

This chain joins TRBV4-2 and TRBJ2-3, with D possibly being TRBD1 (5 bases). This CDR3 comprises 14 residues. Trimming stripped 1 base from V and 4 bases from J, with 9 bases between. Looked up from germline, CDR1 is LGHNA and CDR2 is YNFKEQ. This chain's CDR3 is CASSQASGSDTQYF. The CDR3 region has the DNA TGTGCCAGCAGCCAAGCCTCAGGGTCAGATACGCAGTATTTT.

In this sample, this clone turned up once. The chain combines TRBV28 with TRBJ2-7; 11 nucleotides align to TRBD2. CDR1 is MDHEN, CDR2 SYDVKM, per germline. The CDR3 loop spans 14 amino acids. V shed 7 bases, J shed 2 bases, and the junction held 4 bases outside the gene matches. CDR3 bases: TGTGCCAGCATCATGACTAGCGGGACCTACGAGCAGTACTTC. Encoded protein: CASIMTSGTYEQYF.

The chain combines TRBV1 with TRBJ2-7; the table's TRBD2 call for D was not verified on the DNA. TRBV1 is a recognized pseudogene. CDR3 length: 14 amino acids. CDR3 protein: CTSSPPPCSYEQYF. For the CDR3, the DNA is TGCACCAGCAGCCCTCCCCCCTGTTCCTACGAGCAGTACTTC.

The genes are TRBV11-2 and TRBJ2-1; 8 bases align to TRBD2. V was pared by 5 bases and J by 7 bases, with 7 bases of the junction left unmatched. The CDR3 runs 14 residues. Germline V gene sequence: CDR1 SGHAT, CDR2 FQNNGV. The CDR3 nucleotides read TGTGCCAGCAGCCCCGGGACTAGGATGAATGAGCAGTTCTTC. Translated: CASSPGTRMNEQFF.

The J gene is TRBJ2-1, the V gene TRBV6-1; perhaps TRBD2 as D (6 bases). This CDR3 comprises 13 residues. Per germline, CDR1 MNHNS and CDR2 SASEGT. V gave up 3 bases and J gave up 8 bases, with 11 bases separating them. CDR3 loop: CASSERDFDEQFF. As DNA, the CDR3 is TGTGCCAGCAGTGAGAGGGACTTTGATGAGCAGTTCTTC.

The chain couples TRBV13 to TRBJ1-1; D uncertain. CDR3 length equals 16 residues. Germline CDR1 and CDR2: PRHDT and FYEKMQ (reference sequence). V gave up 5 bases and J gave up 7 bases, with 23 bases separating them. The CDR3 here is CASSLGSRAELNEAFF. CDR3 sequence (DNA): TGTGCCAGCAGCCTCGGGTCCCGAGCTGAACTTAATGAAGCTTTCTTT.

The chain uses TRBV27 and TRBJ1-2, with 9 bases identical to TRBD1. This CDR3 region has 13 residues. J lost 12 bases, V lost 1 base, and 6 bases had no gene match. The germline V gene has CDR1 MNHEY and CDR2 SMNVEV (reference sequence). CDR3 in amino acids: CASSLLGTGHHTF. The CDR3 nucleotides are TGTGCCAGCAGTTTATTGGGGACAGGGCATCACACCTTC.